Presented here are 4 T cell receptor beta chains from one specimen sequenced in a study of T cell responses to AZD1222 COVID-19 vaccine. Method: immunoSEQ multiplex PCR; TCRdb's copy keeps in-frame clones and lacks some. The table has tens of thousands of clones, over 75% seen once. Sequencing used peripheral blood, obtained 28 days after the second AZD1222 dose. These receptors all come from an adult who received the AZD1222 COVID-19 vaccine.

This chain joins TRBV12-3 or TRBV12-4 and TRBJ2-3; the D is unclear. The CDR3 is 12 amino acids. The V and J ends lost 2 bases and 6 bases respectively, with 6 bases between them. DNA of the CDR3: TGTGCCAGCAGTTTACGCCGGGATACGCAGTATTTT. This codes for CASSLRRDTQYF.

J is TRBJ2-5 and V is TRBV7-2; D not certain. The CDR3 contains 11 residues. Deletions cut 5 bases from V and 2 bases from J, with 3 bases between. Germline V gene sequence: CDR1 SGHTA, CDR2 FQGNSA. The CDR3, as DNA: TGTGCCAGCAGCCGGCAAGAGACCCAGTACTTC. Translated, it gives CASSRQETQYF. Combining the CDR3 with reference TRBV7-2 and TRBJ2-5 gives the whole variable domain GAGVSQSPSNKVTEKGKDVELRCDPISGHTALYWYRQSLGQGLEFLIYFQGNSAPDKSGLPSDRFSAERTGGSVSTLTIQRTQQEDSAVYLCASSRQETQYFGPGTRLLVL.

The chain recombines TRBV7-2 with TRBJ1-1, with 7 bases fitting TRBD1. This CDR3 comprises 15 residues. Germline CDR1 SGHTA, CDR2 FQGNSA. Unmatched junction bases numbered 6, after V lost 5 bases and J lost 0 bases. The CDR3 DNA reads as TGTGCCAGCAGCCCGGGACAGAGTCTGAACACTGAAGCTTTCTTT. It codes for CASSPGQSLNTEAFF.

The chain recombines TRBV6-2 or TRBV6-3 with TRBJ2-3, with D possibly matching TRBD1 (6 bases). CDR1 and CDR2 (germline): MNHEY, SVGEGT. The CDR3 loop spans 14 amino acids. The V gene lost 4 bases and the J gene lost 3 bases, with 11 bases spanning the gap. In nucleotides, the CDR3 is TGTGCCAGCAGTTTTATGAGGGGGACAGATACGCAGTATTTT. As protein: CASSFMRGTDTQYF.